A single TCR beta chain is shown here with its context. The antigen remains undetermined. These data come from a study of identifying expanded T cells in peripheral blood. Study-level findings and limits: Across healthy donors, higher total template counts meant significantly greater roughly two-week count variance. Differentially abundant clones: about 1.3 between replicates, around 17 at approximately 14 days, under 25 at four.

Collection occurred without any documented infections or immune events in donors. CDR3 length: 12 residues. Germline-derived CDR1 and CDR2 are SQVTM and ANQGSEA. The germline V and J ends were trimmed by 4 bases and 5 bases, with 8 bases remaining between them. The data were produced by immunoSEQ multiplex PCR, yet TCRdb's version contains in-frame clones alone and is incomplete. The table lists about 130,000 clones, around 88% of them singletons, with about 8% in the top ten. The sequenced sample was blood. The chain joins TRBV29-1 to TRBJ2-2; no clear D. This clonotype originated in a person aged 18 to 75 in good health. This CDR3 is CSVGLATGELFF. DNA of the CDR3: TGCAGCGTTGGTTTGGCGACCGGGGAGCTGTTTTTT.